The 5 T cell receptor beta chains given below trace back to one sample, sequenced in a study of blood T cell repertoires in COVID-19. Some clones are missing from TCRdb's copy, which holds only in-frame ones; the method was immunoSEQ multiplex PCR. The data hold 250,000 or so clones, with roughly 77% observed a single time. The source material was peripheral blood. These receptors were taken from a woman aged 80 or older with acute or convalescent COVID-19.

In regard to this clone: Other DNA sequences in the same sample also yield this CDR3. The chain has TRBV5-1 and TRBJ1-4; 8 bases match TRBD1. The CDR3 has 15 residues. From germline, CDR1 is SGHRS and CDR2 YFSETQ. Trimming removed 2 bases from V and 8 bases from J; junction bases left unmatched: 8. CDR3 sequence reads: CASSLIGQGGEKLFF. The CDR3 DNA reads TGCGCCAGCAGCTTAATCGGACAGGGTGGAGAAAAACTGTTTTTT.

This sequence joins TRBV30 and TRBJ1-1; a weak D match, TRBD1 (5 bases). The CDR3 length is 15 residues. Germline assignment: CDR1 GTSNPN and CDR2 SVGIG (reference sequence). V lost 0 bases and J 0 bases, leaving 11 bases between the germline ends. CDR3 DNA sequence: TGTGCCTGGAGTGTAAGCTCCAGGGTGAACACTGAAGCTTTCTTT. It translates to CAWSVSSRVNTEAFF.

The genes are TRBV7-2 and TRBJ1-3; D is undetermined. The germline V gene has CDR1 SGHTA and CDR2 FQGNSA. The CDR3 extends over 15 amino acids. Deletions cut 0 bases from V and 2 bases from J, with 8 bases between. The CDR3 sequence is CASSLAGGTGNTIYF. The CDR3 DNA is TGTGCCAGCAGCTTAGCCGGCGGGACTGGAAACACCATATATTTT.

The CDR3 sequence: CASMRGQDTGELFF. The CDR3 DNA reads TGTGCCAGCATGAGGGGGCAGGACACCGGGGAGCTGTTTTTT. The genes are TRBV28 and TRBJ2-2; 7 bases are shared with TRBD1. The CDR3 covers 14 residues. The J segment lost 3 bases and the V segment lost 7 bases, leaving 5 bases of the junction unmatched. Germline V lookup: CDR1 MDHEN, CDR2 SYDVKM.

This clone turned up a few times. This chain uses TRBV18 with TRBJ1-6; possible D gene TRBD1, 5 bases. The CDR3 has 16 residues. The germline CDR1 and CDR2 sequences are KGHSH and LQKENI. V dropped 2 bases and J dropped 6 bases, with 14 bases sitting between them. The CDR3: CASSPGQLGVNSPLHF. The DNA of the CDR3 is TGTGCCAGCTCACCAGGGCAGTTAGGGGTTAATTCACCCCTCCACTTT.